This T cell receptor beta chain was sequenced during a study of T cell responses to AZD1222 COVID-19 vaccine (dated by TCRdb to about 2021). Study-level background: A total of 233 trial participants underwent TCR sequencing, of whom some 210 received two doses of AZD1222 and 26 received two doses of the MenACWY control vaccine. Trial participants were enrolled into age subgroups of 18-55, 56-69 and 70-plus years, which contained approximately 150, 30 and 60 TCR-sequenced participants, respectively.

CDR1 MGHRA and CDR2 YSYEKL are derived from the germline V gene. Compared with germline, V lacks 0 bases and J lacks 0 bases; bases without a gene match: 10. From its cysteine to its phenylalanine, the CDR3 spans 19 amino acids. Only the CDR3 DNA stays, 57 bases, in frame from base 1. The CDR3 regions of human TCRbeta chains were subjected to immunosequencing. From the authors' description of their analysis: TCRs in the repertoires were matched against a reference library of SARS-CoV-2-specific TCRs that had been generated with the MIRA antigen-specificity platform. Breadth meant the fraction of unique TCRs that were SARS-CoV-2-associated, whereas depth meant the fraction of total T cells that were SARS-CoV-2-associated. Using the MIRA data, each spike-specific TCR was assigned both to the spike region to which the TCR was reactive and to a CD4 or CD8 class. Log10-transformed breadth and depth values were compared by one-way ANOVA with Sidak's multiple comparisons tests. As stored in TCRdb, this immuneACCESS dataset retains in-frame rearrangements with V and J assigned. A fraction of the clones does not appear; measured against another copy, unresolved V genes explain less than half of the discrepancy, and the remainder lacks a known reason. That table supplies the V and J calls and clone size; D and trimming were determined from the DNA. The sample table shows approximately 130,000 clones, and roughly 92% are seen once. The ten largest clones capture approximately 1.2% of the sample.

Worth noting for this clone: The clone's antigen remains unknown. The input lacks base qualities; no much larger clone sits a single base away.

The time point label on this specimen signifies: about 28 days (+/-7) after the second vaccine dose. AZD1222 recipients given second doses at about 4 weeks or at about 12 weeks were pooled, since spike-specific TCR depth and breadth were not found to differ between the two schedules. Vaccinee samples were obtained from the UK trials COV001 and COV002, which included a single-blind randomized controlled phase 2/3 trial of AZD1222 (ChAdOx1 nCoV-19) in healthy adults. Trial participant PBMC samples were collected at day 0 and day 28 after the second dose for TCRbeta chain sequencing. Results the study describes overall, beyond this receptor: No day 14 peak-response samples were available, so repertoires were characterized only after the peak T cell response. Participants were mostly white British and included more females than males, and it was suggested by the authors that clonal diversity may have been underestimated. The 56-69-year group was small, and its depth increase did not reach significance, likely because of low power. The whole spike protein was spanned by vaccine-associated CD4 TCRs, and dominant responses were seen in regions 160-218 and 743-854. Conclusions about previously exposed vaccinees are limited, since just 6 or 7 AZD1222 recipients were seropositive for SARS-CoV-2 at baseline. Nearly half of unique spike-specific TCRs reportedly recognized epitopes outside regions mutated in the B.1.351 and B.1.1.7 variants. After two AZD1222 doses, spike-specific TCR breadth and depth were significantly higher than at day 0 and than in MenACWY recipients.

The sequence is built from TRBV4-1 and TRBJ2-1; the junction holds 8 bases that match TRBD2. The clonotype originates from an adult who received the AZD1222 COVID-19 vaccine. Sequencing was performed on peripheral blood, taken 28 days after the second AZD1222 dose. The CDR3 protein sequence reads: CASSQEGYAGTSSYNEQFF. In nucleotide form, the sequence is TGCGCCAGCAGCCAAGAAGGGTACGCCGGGACTAGCTCCTACAATGAGCAGTTCTTC.